This passage covers 30 T cell receptor beta chains from one sample sequenced in a study of T cell responses to AZD1222 COVID-19 vaccine. Libraries were prepared by immunoSEQ multiplex PCR; TCRdb keeps only in-frame clonotypes and omits some of them. Here the sample spans over 150,000 clones, 75% to 90% being singletons. The material was peripheral blood, obtained on day 0 of AZD1222 vaccination. The receptors were gathered from an adult in good health.

V usage is TRBV4-2 and J usage is TRBJ2-2; perhaps TRBD1 as D (6 bases). Trimming removed 0 bases from V and 1 base from J, with 9 bases in between. Looked up from germline, CDR1 is LGHNA and CDR2 is YNFKEQ. The CDR3 runs 16 residues. In DNA form, the CDR3 reads TGTGCCAGCAGCCAAGATAAGGGACAGAACACCGGGGAGCTGTTTTTT. This translates into CASSQDKGQNTGELFF.

V gene TRBV5-6 combines with J gene TRBJ2-5; 7 nucleotides match TRBD1. Trimming at V came to 4 bases and at J to 3 bases, leaving 3 bases not matched to a gene. CDR3 length: 13 residues. Germline assignment: CDR1 SGHDT and CDR2 YYEEEE. DNA for the CDR3: TGTGCCAGCAGCCTCACAGGGGAAGAGACCCAGTACTTC. This codes for CASSLTGEETQYF.

The CDR3 nucleotides read TGCGCCAGCAGCTTCGCGAGGGACAATTCACCCCTCCACTTT. It codes for CASSFARDNSPLHF. The chain joins TRBV5-1 to TRBJ1-6; D is possibly TRBD1 (5 bases). The germline gives CDR1 SGHRS, CDR2 YFSETQ. This CDR3 is built from 14 residues. V lost 2 bases, J lost 7 bases, and 10 bases lay in between.

This clone was counted once. The chain carries TRBV19 and TRBJ1-5; 7 bases are shared with TRBD1. After removal of 5 bases from V and 0 bases from J, the junction contained 7 bases not matched to a gene. The V gene's germline CDR1 is LNHDA and CDR2 SQIVND (reference sequence). This CDR3 has 16 amino acids. The CDR3 here is CASSAGTVNSNQPQHF. The DNA of the CDR3 is TGTGCCAGTAGTGCCGGGACAGTAAATAGCAATCAGCCCCAGCATTTT. Variable domain in full (rest from reference TRBV19 and TRBJ1-5): DGGITQSPKYLFRKEGQNVTLSCEQNLNHDAMYWYRQDPGQGLRLIYYSQIVNDFQKGDIAEGYSVSREKKESFPLTVTSAQKNPTAFYLCASSAGTVNSNQPQHFGDGTRLSIL.

The chain couples TRBV6-4 to TRBJ1-6; no definite D call. From germline, CDR1 is MRHNA and CDR2 SNTAGT. Between the trimmed V and J ends, which lost 4 bases and 0 bases, there was a span of 7 bases. The CDR3 contains 15 residues. CDR3 bases: TGTGCCAGCAGTGCCACTAGCTCCTATAATTCACCCCTCCACTTT. Encoded protein: CASSATSSYNSPLHF.

The CDR3 spells CASSRTGAEAFF. Here the CDR3 DNA reads TGTGCCAGCTCACGTACAGGGGCTGAAGCTTTCTTT. V usage is TRBV18 and J usage is TRBJ1-1; 7 nucleotides line up with TRBD1. The V gene end was trimmed by 4 bases and the J gene end by 6 bases; junction bases not matched to a gene: 2. Germline values: CDR1 KGHSH, CDR2 LQKENI. CDR3 length: 12 amino acids. Full variable domain (rest looked up from reference TRBV18 and TRBJ1-1): NAGVMQNPRHLVRRRGQEARLRCSPMKGHSHVYWYRQLPEEGLKFMVYLQKENIIDESGMPKERFSAEFPKEGPSILRIQQVVRGDSAAYFCASSRTGAEAFFGQGTRLTVV.

The chain links TRBV5-1 to TRBJ2-3; 8 bases are a match to TRBD2. V gave up 1 base and J gave up 6 bases; unmatched junction bases: 1. Germline V lookup: CDR1 SGHRS, CDR2 YFSETQ. This CDR3 has 13 amino acids. DNA for the CDR3: TGCGCCAGCAGCTTGAGGACTAGCGATACGCAGTATTTT. Translation: CASSLRTSDTQYF.

V and J are TRBV5-4 and TRBJ1-5; D is ambiguous. Germline V gene data show CDR1 as SGHNT and CDR2 as YYREEE (reference sequence). The V end was cut by 1 base, the J end by 7 bases, with 9 bases between. The CDR3 extends over 13 amino acids. The CDR3 is CASSLRKFQPQHF. The CDR3 nucleotides are TGTGCCAGCAGCTTGAGGAAGTTCCAGCCCCAGCATTTT.

The rearrangement links TRBV29-1 to TRBJ1-1, with D hard to call. The CDR3 spans 12 residues. Germline values: CDR1 SQVTM, CDR2 ANQGSEA. V gave up 0 bases and J gave up 1 base, with 3 bases separating them. CDR3 coding DNA: TGCAGCGTTGAAGACTGGAACACTGAAGCTTTCTTT. The encoded protein is CSVEDWNTEAFF.

The gene calls are TRBV5-4 and TRBJ2-1, with a possible D match to TRBD1 (5 bases). The CDR3 extends over 13 amino acids. From germline, CDR1 is SGHNT and CDR2 YYREEE (reference sequence). The V and J ends lost 4 bases and 6 bases respectively, with 11 bases between them. The CDR3 here is CASSEGHSNEQFF. In nucleotides, the CDR3 is TGTGCCAGCAGCGAAGGACATTCCAATGAGCAGTTCTTC.

This sequence joins TRBV5-4 and TRBJ2-1; D is possibly TRBD2 (5 bases). The CDR3 is 15 residues long. The V gene lost 3 bases and the J gene lost 9 bases, with 19 bases spanning the gap. Germline V gene lookup returns CDR1 SGHNT and CDR2 YYREEE (reference sequence). The CDR3, as DNA: TGTGCCAGCAGCTCCTGGACGGGGAAGTCTAGTGAGCAGTTCTTC. Protein sequence: CASSSWTGKSSEQFF.

Here the CDR3 DNA reads TGTGCCAGCAGCTTGGTTTCGGGCACTGAAGCTTTCTTT. Encoded protein: CASSLVSGTEAFF. This chain joins TRBV6-5 and TRBJ1-1; D gene uncertain. V lost 6 bases and J lost 4, with 12 bases in between. Germline V gene sequence: CDR1 MNHEY, CDR2 SVGAGI. This CDR3 is 13 amino acids long.

CDR3 sequence (DNA): TGTGCCAGCAGCTTAAATCGGGGAGACTATGGCTACACCTTC. It codes for CASSLNRGDYGYTF. The chain has TRBV5-4 and TRBJ1-2, with unresolved D. V was trimmed by 2 bases and J by 3 bases, leaving 11 bases between them. The CDR3 loop spans 14 amino acids. The germline CDR1 and CDR2 sequences are SGHNT and YYREEE (reference sequence).

The chain joins TRBV11-3 to TRBJ2-3; D ambiguous. The CDR3 is 14 residues long. CDR1 and CDR2 (germline): SGHNT, YENEEA. With 0 bases removed from V and 0 bases from J, the gap between germline ends came to 4 bases. CDR3 residues: CASSLEASTDTQYF. CDR3 coding DNA: TGTGCCAGCAGCTTAGAAGCCAGCACAGATACGCAGTATTTT.

The rearrangement uses TRBV6-5 and TRBJ2-1, with D perhaps TRBD1 or TRBD2 (6 bases each). The CDR3 runs to 15 residues. The ends were cut back, 6 bases at V and 5 bases at J, with 17 bases in the middle. Per germline, CDR1 MNHEY and CDR2 SVGAGI. The CDR3 reads CASSTSRGRDNEQFF. The DNA for the CDR3 is TGTGCCAGCAGCACTAGCAGGGGTCGGGACAATGAGCAGTTCTTC.

J is TRBJ2-3 and V is TRBV7-2; possible D gene TRBD2, 5 bases. This CDR3 has 17 residues. V lost 1 base, J lost 0 bases, and 14 bases lay in between. Germline loops: CDR1 SGHTA, CDR2 FQGNSA. The CDR3 region has the DNA TGTGCCAGCAGCTTAGGATCCGTGGGGAGAAGCACAGATACGCAGTATTTT. Amino acid sequence: CASSLGSVGRSTDTQYF.

The chain has TRBV28 and TRBJ2-1; unclear D gene. The germline V gene has CDR1 MDHEN and CDR2 SYDVKM. V lost 3 bases to trimming and J lost 4 bases, with 10 bases between them. The CDR3 runs 14 residues. The CDR3 loop reads CASSFIIEYNEQFF. DNA for the CDR3: TGTGCCAGCAGTTTCATTATAGAATACAATGAGCAGTTCTTC.

The genes are TRBV28 and TRBJ1-2; the D gene is possibly TRBD1 (5 bases). The CDR3 length is 16 residues. Trimming took 5 bases from V and 1 from J, leaving 17 bases between them. Per germline, CDR1 MDHEN and CDR2 SYDVKM. CDR3 DNA: TGTGCCAGCAGTCATCGGGACGGAATTATTAACTATGGCTACACCTTC. It encodes CASSHRDGIINYGYTF.

The chain uses TRBV5-1 and TRBJ1-2; TRBD1 might be the D (5 bases). V dropped 1 base and J dropped 0 bases, with 10 bases sitting between them. The length of the CDR3 is 15 residues. Germline CDR1 is SGHRS and CDR2 is YFSETQ. This CDR3 is CASSLRQGTNYGYTF. In DNA, the CDR3 is TGCGCCAGCAGCTTGCGGCAGGGAACTAACTATGGCTACACCTTC.

The chain carries TRBV6-5 and TRBJ2-6; no clear D gene. Germline assignment: CDR1 MNHEY and CDR2 SVGAGI. Between the trimmed V and J ends, which lost 0 bases and 3 bases, there was a span of 9 bases. The CDR3 contains 16 residues. The CDR3 region is CASSYSNLFGANVLTF. CDR3 nucleotide sequence: TGTGCCAGCAGTTACTCGAATCTTTTTGGGGCCAACGTCCTGACTTTC.

The V gene is TRBV6-5, the J gene TRBJ1-1; D not certain. CDR1 is MNHEY and CDR2 is SVGAGI in the germline V gene. The V end lost 8 bases, the J end lost 1 base, and 5 bases lay between the germline ends. The CDR3 runs to 11 residues. CDR3 DNA: TGTGCCAGCGGGAAGAACACTGAAGCTTTCTTT. Protein: CASGKNTEAFF.

The rearrangement links TRBV19 to TRBJ1-1, with D uncertain. The germline gives CDR1 LNHDA, CDR2 SQIVND (reference sequence). V was clipped by 7 bases and J by 3 bases, with 12 bases between them. This CDR3 is built from 13 residues. For the CDR3, the DNA is TGTGCCAGTATCCCCGGGCCCTACACTGAAGCTTTCTTT. It translates to CASIPGPYTEAFF.

This clone has a single count. The chain joins TRBV5-8 to TRBJ1-5; D is perhaps TRBD1 (6 bases). Germline CDR1 and CDR2: SGHTS and YDEGEE. The germline V and J ends were trimmed by 6 bases and 7 bases, with 20 bases remaining between them. The CDR3 consists of 15 residues. DNA of the CDR3: TGTGCCAGCACAAACCTCAGGGGCCCAGGGCAGCCCCAGCATTTT. This sequence encodes CASTNLRGPGQPQHF.

The chain carries TRBV4-1 and TRBJ1-6, with 12 bases aligning to TRBD1. The CDR3 extends over 15 amino acids. The trim removed 0 bases at V and 12 bases at J, leaving 3 bases unmatched. Germline loops: CDR1 MGHRA, CDR2 YSYEKL. The CDR3 protein is CASSQEGTGGRPLHF. In nucleotides, the CDR3 is TGCGCCAGCAGCCAAGAGGGGACAGGGGGCCGACCCCTCCACTTT.

This chain connects TRBV6-5 to TRBJ1-5; 10 positions match TRBD1. Losses at the gene ends were 9 bases for V and 5 bases for J; bases not matched to a gene: 7. Germline V CDR1 and CDR2: MNHEY, SVGAGI. The CDR3 runs 14 residues. The CDR3 nucleotides are TGTGCCAGTACCCGGGACAGGGGTTATCAGCCCCAGCATTTT. Protein sequence: CASTRDRGYQPQHF.

This chain links TRBV10-3 with TRBJ2-1; D may be TRBD1 or TRBD2 (6 bases each). Germline CDR1 is ENHRY and CDR2 is SYGVKD. This CDR3 is 13 amino acids long. V was shortened by 3 bases and J by 7 bases, with 10 bases between the two germline ends. The CDR3 loop reads CAISDGGPNEQFF. The CDR3 coding sequence is TGTGCCATCAGTGATGGGGGGCCAAATGAGCAGTTCTTC.

This clone was seen just once. The CDR3 reads CAISKDGTDTQYF. DNA of the CDR3: TGTGCCATCAGTAAAGACGGCACAGATACGCAGTATTTT. The chain has TRBV10-3 and TRBJ2-3; no clear D gene. V lost 5 bases and J 1 base, leaving 7 bases between the germline ends. The CDR3 length is 13 residues. CDR1 and CDR2 from the germline V gene are ENHRY and SYGVKD.

This clone appeared a few times. This sequence joins TRBV13 and TRBJ1-1; TRBD1 aligns across 7 bases. The germline gives CDR1 PRHDT, CDR2 FYEKMQ (reference sequence). V lost 5 bases to trimming and J lost 1 base; unmatched junction nucleotides: 13. The CDR3 runs 17 residues. The DNA of the CDR3 is TGTGCCAGCAGCCCCATCAGACAGGGCCTCAAGAACACTGAAGCTTTCTTT. This gives the protein CASSPIRQGLKNTEAFF.

V and J are TRBV14 and TRBJ1-2; tentatively, D is TRBD1 (5 bases). Germline CDR1 is SGHDN and CDR2 is FVKESK. Deletions cut 1 base from V and 0 bases from J, with 12 bases between. The CDR3 spans 16 residues. The CDR3: CASSQGGAKPNYGYTF. The CDR3 DNA reads TGTGCCAGCAGCCAAGGCGGGGCGAAACCTAACTATGGCTACACCTTC.

V is TRBV7-9 and J is TRBJ2-3; 7 nucleotides match TRBD1. The CDR3 runs to 13 residues. Germline CDR1 is SEHNR and CDR2 is FQNEAQ (reference sequence). V shed 7 bases and J 5 bases; nucleotides not matched to a gene: 6. Here the CDR3 reads CASMRGLEDTQYF. CDR3 sequence (DNA): TGTGCCAGCATGAGGGGGCTCGAAGATACGCAGTATTTT.